This T cell receptor (beta chain) originates from a study of cytomegalovirus exposure and HLA in healthy donors. Study-wide points: Per published accounts, TCR beta sequences correctly predicted the HLA-A and HLA-B alleles of most subjects.

Germline loops: CDR1 SNHLY, CDR2 FYNNEI. The CDR3 sequence is 14 residues long. The germline V and J ends were trimmed by 0 bases and 2 bases, with 7 bases remaining between them. 13 Jbeta primers and 60 Vbeta primers were used for the PCR. Repertoires were generated with immunoSEQ multiplex PCR, while TCRdb's copy carries only in-frame clones and drops some. The top ten clones hold 2.5% to 3.5% of a sample with around 100,000 clones, around 80% of them seen once. A word on this clone: Its antigen is undetermined. The sample has other DNA sequences that encode this CDR3 too.

The chain carries TRBV2 and TRBJ1-1; D gene uncertain. Sequencing was carried out using PBMCs. This clonotype was sampled from a woman aged 40 to 50 in good health and CMV-seronegative. CDR3 loop: CASSEARYNTEAFF. CDR3 DNA: TGTGCCAGCAGTGAAGCTCGGTATAACACTGAAGCTTTCTTT.